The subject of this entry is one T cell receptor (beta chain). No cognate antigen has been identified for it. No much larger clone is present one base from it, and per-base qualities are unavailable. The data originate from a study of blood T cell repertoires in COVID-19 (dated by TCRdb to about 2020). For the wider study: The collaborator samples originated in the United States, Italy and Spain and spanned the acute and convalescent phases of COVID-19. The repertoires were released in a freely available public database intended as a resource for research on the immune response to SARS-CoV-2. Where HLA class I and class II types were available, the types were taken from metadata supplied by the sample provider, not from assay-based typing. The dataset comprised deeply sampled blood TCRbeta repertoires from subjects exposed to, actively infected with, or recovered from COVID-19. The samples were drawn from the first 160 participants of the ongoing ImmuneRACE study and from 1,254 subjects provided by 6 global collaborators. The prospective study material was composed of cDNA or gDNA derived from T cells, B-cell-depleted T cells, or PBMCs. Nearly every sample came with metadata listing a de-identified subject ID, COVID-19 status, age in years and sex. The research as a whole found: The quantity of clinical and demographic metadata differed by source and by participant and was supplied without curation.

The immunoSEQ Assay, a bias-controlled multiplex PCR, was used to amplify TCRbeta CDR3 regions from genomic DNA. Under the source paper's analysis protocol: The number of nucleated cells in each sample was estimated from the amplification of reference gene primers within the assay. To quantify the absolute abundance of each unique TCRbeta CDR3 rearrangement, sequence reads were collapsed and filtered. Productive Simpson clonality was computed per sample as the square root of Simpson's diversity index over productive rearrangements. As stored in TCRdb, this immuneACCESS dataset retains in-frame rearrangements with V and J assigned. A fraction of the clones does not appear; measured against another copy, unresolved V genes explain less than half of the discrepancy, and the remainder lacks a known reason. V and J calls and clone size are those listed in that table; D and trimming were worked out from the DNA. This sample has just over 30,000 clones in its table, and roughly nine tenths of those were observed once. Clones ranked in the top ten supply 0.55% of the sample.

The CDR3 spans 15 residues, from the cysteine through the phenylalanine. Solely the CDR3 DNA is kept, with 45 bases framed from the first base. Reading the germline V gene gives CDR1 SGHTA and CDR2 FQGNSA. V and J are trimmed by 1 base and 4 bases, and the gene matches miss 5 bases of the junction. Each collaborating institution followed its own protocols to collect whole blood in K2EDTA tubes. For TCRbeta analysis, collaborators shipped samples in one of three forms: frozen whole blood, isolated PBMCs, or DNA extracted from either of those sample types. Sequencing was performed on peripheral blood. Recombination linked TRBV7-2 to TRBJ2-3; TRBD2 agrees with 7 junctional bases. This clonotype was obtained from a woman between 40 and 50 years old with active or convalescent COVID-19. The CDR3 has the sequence CASSLVGEGADTQYF. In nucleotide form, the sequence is TGTGCCAGCAGCTTAGTGGGGGAGGGAGCAGATACGCAGTATTTT. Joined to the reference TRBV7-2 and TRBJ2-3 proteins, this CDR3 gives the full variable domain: GAGVSQSPSNKVTEKGKDVELRCDPISGHTALYWYRQSLGQGLEFLIYFQGNSAPDKSGLPSDRFSAERTGGSVSTLTIQRTQQEDSAVYLCASSLVGEGADTQYFGPGTRLTVL.